This T cell receptor beta chain was captured by sequencing in a study of T cells in Graves' hyperthyroidism and ophthalmopathy. Study as a whole: Peripheral blood was acquired at first diagnosis, ahead of any therapy whatsoever. Findings and limits, study-wide: Within blood appeared most thyroid clonotypes that had expanded above 0.001.

The hyperthyroidism patients had all been newly diagnosed, and their disease duration was under 2 months. Their ages ranged from 18 to 65 years. This clonotype showed up just a few times. Its specificity is unknown. Researchers amplified the TCR beta CDR3 regions from RNA transcripts. When the TCR CDR3 underwent first-round RT-PCR, the HTBI primer set was used. TCRdb itself ran the multiplex PCR reads through MiXCR, one entry per CDR3 protein. The sample shows 400,000 to 500,000 distinct CDR3 sequences, around 13% of them seen only once. Sequencing was carried out using blood. The receptor was isolated from a young woman with Graves' hyperthyroidism.

The CDR3 protein is CASSQASGTSGRAPQFF. CDR3 in DNA: TGTGCCAGCAGCCAAGCTTCCGGGACTAGCGGGAGGGCACCGCAGTTCTTC. The rearrangement joins TRBV3-1 to TRBJ2-1, with 16 bases identical to TRBD2. The CDR3 totals 17 residues. J lost 12 bases, V lost 1 base, and 9 bases had no gene match. CDR1 is LGHDT and CDR2 is YNNKEL in the germline V gene (reference sequence).